This TCR beta chain stems from a study of immune cell composition in non-small cell lung cancer. Normal lung was taken at the farthest possible site, at least 3 cm from tumour. The study's findings and limits: Clones >0.5% enriched in tumour were rarer in adenocarcinoma (roughly 35%) than squamous (about 80%). No significant correlation existed between pack-years smoked and tumour clonality. Dominant in vivo tumour-associated clones were not shown to share tumour-reactive sequences.

A word on this clone: Its antigen is currently unknown.

TCRdb's copy holds only in-frame clones and misses some; the assay was immunoSEQ multiplex PCR. Of thousands of clones in the sample, 84% were seen once. This CDR3 has 15 residues. Unmatched junction bases numbered 5, after V lost 2 bases and J lost 3 bases. The germline CDR1 and CDR2 sequences are SGHNT and YYREEE (reference sequence). The chain links TRBV5-4 to TRBJ1-1; 9 nucleotides align to TRBD1. The origin of this receptor is a human donor with non-small cell lung cancer. The specimen sequenced was non-adjacent lung tissue. The CDR3 sequence is CASSLQGASYTEAFF. In DNA, the CDR3 is TGTGCCAGCAGCTTACAGGGGGCGAGTTACACTGAAGCTTTCTTT.